This TCR beta chain was found in a study of blood T cell repertoires in COVID-19. On the study more broadly: Collection of acute and convalescent COVID-19 samples took place in the United States, Italy and Spain. PBMCs, B-cell-depleted T cells, or T cells were the source of the cDNA or gDNA that made up the material.

Per germline, CDR1 MNHEY and CDR2 SVGEGT. V was trimmed by 0 bases and J by 7 bases, leaving 13 bases between them. This CDR3 has 15 residues. In the authors' methods: Estimation of nucleated cell counts was performed using reference gene primer amplification. Libraries were prepared by immunoSEQ multiplex PCR; TCRdb keeps only in-frame clonotypes and omits some of them. The V and J calls and the clone size are those of that table, but D and trimming were determined from the DNA. The table records 90,000 or so clones, over 80% of them present only once. This clonotype was obtained from a human donor with active COVID-19. The donor label of this sample is uncertain. The sequenced sample was peripheral blood. The genes are TRBV6-2 or TRBV6-3 and TRBJ2-4, with D tentatively TRBD1 (5 bases). CDR3 protein: CASSYSAGPRNIQYF. CDR3 sequence (DNA): TGTGCCAGCAGTTACTCTGCAGGGCCCAGGAACATTCAGTACTTC.